Each of the 21 T cell receptor beta chains below was sequenced from the same sample in a study of shared clonotypes between healthy human individuals. Using immunoSEQ multiplex PCR, the repertoire was profiled, and TCRdb retains in-frame clones only, with some absent. This table has around 2.5 million clones, roughly 93% appearing once. Sequencing was done on a sample of naive CD4+ T cells from PBMCs. The subset: CD45RA+ positively selected. These receptors were obtained from a man between 18 and 35 years old in good health. Some clones in this sample may be carry-over from other donors' samples.

This chain joins TRBV7-3 and TRBJ1-2; unclear D gene. The ends were cut back, 0 bases at V and 6 bases at J, with 14 bases in the middle. The V gene's germline CDR1 is SGHTA and CDR2 FQGTGA. This CDR3 is 15 amino acids long. The DNA for the CDR3 is TGTGCCAGCAGCTTAACGCGGAGGGAGGTCGATGGCTACACCTTC. Translated, it gives CASSLTRREVDGYTF.

The chain recombines TRBV15 with TRBJ1-2; D may be TRBD1 (5 bases). The germline V and J ends were trimmed by 3 bases and 2 bases, with 13 bases remaining between them. The V gene's germline CDR1 is LNHNV and CDR2 YYDKDF (reference sequence). The CDR3 has 15 amino acids. The CDR3 DNA is TGTGCCACCAGCAGGGGACGGGGAGGAAACTATGGCTACACCTTC. Translation: CATSRGRGGNYGYTF.

The V and J genes are TRBV5-1 and TRBJ2-7, with D hard to call. This CDR3 has 14 amino acids. The germline V gene encodes CDR1 SGHRS and CDR2 YFSETQ. Deletions cut 0 bases from V and 6 bases from J, with 13 bases between. This CDR3 is CASSLEELLREQYF. CDR3 coding DNA: TGCGCCAGCAGCTTGGAGGAATTACTCCGCGAGCAGTACTTC.

Regarding this clone: The junction shows a germline mismatch at one end, possibly a read error. The chain is built from TRBV2 and TRBJ1-1, with 7 positions matching TRBD1. The CDR3 length is 13 residues. The germline V gene has CDR1 SNHLY and CDR2 FYNNEI. The CDR3 protein is CASRTRGNAEAFF. CDR3 nucleotides: TGTGCCAGCAGGACCAGGGGGAACGCTGAAGCTTTCTTT.

For this clone: This same CDR3 is encoded by further DNA sequences in the sample. The chain combines TRBV4-1 with TRBJ2-5, with D hard to call. Per germline, CDR1 MGHRA and CDR2 YSYEKL. Trimming cost V 6 bases and J 1 base, with 9 bases left between them. The CDR3 sequence is 13 residues long. The CDR3 sequence: CASRGFTQETQYF. The CDR3 coding sequence is TGCGCCAGCAGAGGCTTCACCCAAGAGACCCAGTACTTC.

A word on this clone: At the DNA level, this CDR3 is encoded by other sequences in the same sample as well. The gene calls are TRBV5-4 and TRBJ1-1; D not certain. Germline loops: CDR1 SGHNT, CDR2 YYREEE (reference sequence). The CDR3 is 12 residues long. Trimming cost V 4 bases and J 1 base, with 5 bases left between them. The CDR3 loop reads CASSLPNTEAFF. DNA of the CDR3: TGTGCCAGCAGCCTCCCGAACACTGAAGCTTTCTTT.

The chain combines TRBV7-9 with TRBJ2-3; D gene uncertain. This CDR3 region has 11 residues. Germline V gives CDR1 SEHNR, CDR2 FQNEAQ (reference sequence). Trimming cost V 6 bases and J 7 bases, with 8 bases left between them. The CDR3 here is CASSRANTQYF. DNA of the CDR3: TGTGCCAGCAGTCGGGCGAATACGCAGTATTTT. The full variable domain, with the rest looked up from reference TRBV7-9 and TRBJ2-3, is DTGVSQNPRHKITKRGQNVTFRCDPISEHNRLYWYRQTLGQGPEFLTYFQNEAQLEKSRLLSDRFSAERPKGSFSTLEIQRTEQGDSAMYLCASSRANTQYFGPGTRLTVL.

The CDR3: CASSLPPGPQFF. In nucleotides, the CDR3 is TGTGCCAGCAGCTTACCACCCGGGCCTCAGTTCTTC. This chain joins TRBV7-6 and TRBJ2-1, with unresolved D. CDR3 length: 12 residues. The V and J ends lost 2 bases and 13 bases respectively, with 12 bases between them. CDR1 is SGHVS, CDR2 FNYEAQ, per germline.

V usage is TRBV15 and J usage is TRBJ2-7; a possible D gene is TRBD1 (6 bases). V was trimmed by 0 bases and J by 4 bases, leaving 13 bases between them. The CDR3 is made up of 15 amino acids. In germline, CDR1 is LNHNV, CDR2 YYDKDF (reference sequence). CDR3 nucleotide sequence: TGTGCCACCAGCAGAGACCCGGGACACCTATACGAGCAGTACTTC. This translates into CATSRDPGHLYEQYF.

This chain connects TRBV28 to TRBJ1-2; D is unresolved. Germline loops: CDR1 MDHEN, CDR2 SYDVKM. Trimming removed 2 bases from V and 8 bases from J, with 15 bases in between. The CDR3 is made up of 14 amino acids. CDR3 nucleotide sequence: TGTGCCAGCAGTTTAAGTTCAGAGGTGGGCGGCTACACCTTC. This translates into CASSLSSEVGGYTF.

The rearrangement links TRBV6-1 to TRBJ1-1; D is unresolved. Germline CDR1 reads MNHNS; CDR2 reads SASEGT. The V gene lost 1 base and the J gene lost 7 bases, with 7 bases spanning the gap. This CDR3 contains 12 residues. Here the CDR3 reads CASSEVVGEAFF. CDR3 DNA: TGTGCCAGCAGTGAAGTCGTTGGTGAAGCTTTCTTT.

The chain joins TRBV27 to TRBJ2-1; TRBD2 aligns across 14 bases. This CDR3 comprises 18 residues. V shed 8 bases, J shed 1 base, and the junction held 10 bases outside the gene matches. Germline loops: CDR1 MNHEY, CDR2 SMNVEV (reference sequence). CDR3 residues: CASGTLRTSGRSYNEQFF. The DNA of the CDR3 is TGTGCCAGCGGTACTCTGAGGACTAGCGGGAGGTCCTACAATGAGCAGTTCTTC.

The chain combines TRBV5-1 with TRBJ2-5; 7 positions agree with TRBD2. The J call may be faulty, since TRBJ2-7 better matches the DNA end. Germline V gene sequence: CDR1 SGHRS, CDR2 YFSETQ. The CDR3 totals 14 residues. In DNA, the CDR3 is TGCGCCAGCAGCTTGTCCGGACTAGACTACGAGCAGTACTTC. Its translation is CASSLSGLDYEQYF.

The rearrangement uses TRBV19 and TRBJ1-5; tentatively, D is TRBD1 (6 bases). V lost 1 base and J 6 bases, leaving 10 bases between the germline ends. This CDR3 contains 14 residues. Germline V gene data show CDR1 as LNHDA and CDR2 as SQIVND (reference sequence). The CDR3 sequence is CASSIAGASQPQHF. The CDR3 bases are TGTGCCAGTAGTATAGCGGGGGCCAGTCAGCCCCAGCATTTT.

The chain is built from TRBV28 and TRBJ2-7; D may correspond to TRBD1 or TRBD2 (5 bases each). CDR1 and CDR2 from the germline V gene are MDHEN and SYDVKM. V dropped 7 bases and J dropped 1 base, with 17 bases sitting between them. The CDR3 contains 15 residues. CDR3 sequence: CASKMWGRNSYEQYF. Here the CDR3 DNA reads TGTGCCAGCAAAATGTGGGGACGGAATTCCTACGAGCAGTACTTC. The complete variable domain, with remaining parts taken from reference TRBV28 and TRBJ2-7, reads DVKVTQSSRYLVKRTGEKVFLECVQDMDHENMFWYRQDPGLGLRLIYFSYDVKMKEKGDIPEGYSVSREKKERFSLILESASTNQTSMYLCASKMWGRNSYEQYFGPGTRLTVT.

The chain uses TRBV6-5 and TRBJ2-7; TRBD2 is a possible D gene (5 bases). Germline assignment: CDR1 MNHEY and CDR2 SVGAGI. The length of the CDR3 is 15 residues. V shed 5 bases and J shed 2 bases, with 16 bases lying between them. In DNA form, the CDR3 reads TGTGCCAGCAGTGGCCGGACTGCCAGGACCTACGAGCAGTACTTC. As protein: CASSGRTARTYEQYF.

The chain links TRBV18 to TRBJ2-5; TRBD1 might be the D (5 bases). Matching the DNA end better, TRBJ2-7 makes the J call doubtful. The CDR3 consists of 13 residues. Per germline, CDR1 KGHSH and CDR2 LQKENI. This chain's CDR3 is CASSPLQDYEQYF. DNA of the CDR3: TGTGCCAGCTCACCCTTACAGGATTACGAGCAGTACTTC.

V and J are TRBV9 and TRBJ2-1; D is possibly TRBD2 (5 bases). The ends were cut back, 4 bases at V and 1 base at J, with 9 bases in the middle. From germline, CDR1 is SGDLS and CDR2 YYNGEE. CDR3 size: 14 residues. The DNA of the CDR3 is TGTGCCAGCAGCCCCCCGGGGTCCTACAATGAGCAGTTCTTC. Translating it yields CASSPPGSYNEQFF.

J is TRBJ1-2 and V is TRBV5-1; the match to TRBD1 covers 9 bases. The CDR3 is 14 residues long. The germline CDR1 and CDR2 sequences are SGHRS and YFSETQ. Trimming cost V 1 base and J 5 bases; bases outside gene matches: 3. CDR3 sequence (DNA): TGCGCCAGCAGCTTGCTGACAGGGGGGTATGGCTACACCTTC. It codes for CASSLLTGGYGYTF.

V usage is TRBV11-2 and J usage is TRBJ2-3; 7 positions agree with TRBD1. CDR1 and CDR2 (germline): SGHAT, FQNNGV. This CDR3 region has 15 residues. V was clipped by 6 bases and J by 0 bases; unmatched bases: 6. The CDR3 here is CASSSGTASTDTQYF. The CDR3 DNA reads TGTGCCAGCAGTTCCGGGACAGCAAGCACAGATACGCAGTATTTT.

The rearrangement joins TRBV13 to TRBJ1-4; D gene unclear. This CDR3 region has 13 residues. Trimming shortened V by 3 bases and J by 5 bases, and 7 bases separated the two germline ends. Per the germline V gene, CDR1 is PRHDT and CDR2 is FYEKMQ (reference sequence). CDR3 nucleotide sequence: TGTGCCAGCAGCTTCCCCGAGAATGAAAAACTGTTTTTT. Protein: CASSFPENEKLFF.